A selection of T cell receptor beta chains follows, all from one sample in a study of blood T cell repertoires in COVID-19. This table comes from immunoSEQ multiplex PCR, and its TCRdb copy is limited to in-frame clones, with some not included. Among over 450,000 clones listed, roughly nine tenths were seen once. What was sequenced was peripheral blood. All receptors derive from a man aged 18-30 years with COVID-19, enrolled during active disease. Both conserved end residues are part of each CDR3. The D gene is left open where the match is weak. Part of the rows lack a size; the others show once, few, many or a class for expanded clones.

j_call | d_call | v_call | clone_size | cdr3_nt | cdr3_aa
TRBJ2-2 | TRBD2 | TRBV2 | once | TGTGCCAGCAGAGGACTAGCGGGAGTCCCCGGGGAGCTGTTTTTT | CASRGLAGVPGELFF
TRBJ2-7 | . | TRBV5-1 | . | TGCGCCAGCAGCTTGTCCACCCAATCGGGTTACGAGCAGTACTTC | CASSLSTQSGYEQYF
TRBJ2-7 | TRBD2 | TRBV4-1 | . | TGCGCCAGCAGCCAAAATGTTGGGGAGGGCTCCGAGCAGTACTTC | CASSQNVGEGSEQYF
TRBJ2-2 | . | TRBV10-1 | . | TGCGCCTCTTTGGGACAAAACACCGGGGAGCTGTTTTTT | CASLGQNTGELFF
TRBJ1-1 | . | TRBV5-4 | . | TGTGCCAGCAGCTCATCAGGGGATGCGACTGAAGCTTTCTTT | CASSSSGDATEAFF
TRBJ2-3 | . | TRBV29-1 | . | TGCAGCGTCCTCAGGGGTGGCACAGATACGCAGTATTTT | CSVLRGGTDTQYF
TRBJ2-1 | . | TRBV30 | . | TGTGCCTGGAGTGTAGCGAGCGATGAGCAGTTCTTC | CAWSVASDEQFF
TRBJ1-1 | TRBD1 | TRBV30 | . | TGTGCCTGGACGCAGGGGGCGGCTGAAGCTTTCTTT | CAWTQGAAEAFF
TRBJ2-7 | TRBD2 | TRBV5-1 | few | TGCGCCAGCAGCCCACAGTTGTGGGCTAGCGGGAGCTACGAGCAGTACTTC | CASSPQLWASGSYEQYF
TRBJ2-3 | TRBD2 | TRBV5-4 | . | TGTGCCAGCAGTCTCTCGGGTAGCGGGGGCACTAGCACAGATACGCAGTATTTT | CASSLSGSGGTSTDTQYF
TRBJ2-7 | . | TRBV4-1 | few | TGCGCCAGCAGCCAAGAACCAGGCGTCTCCTACGAGCAGTACTTC | CASSQEPGVSYEQYF